These 30 T cell receptor beta chains share one sample of origin, sequenced in a study of blood T cell repertoires in COVID-19. Sequencing was performed with immunoSEQ multiplex PCR; in TCRdb, only in-frame clones are kept and a portion is missing. The sample includes approximately 55,000 clones, around four fifths of them seen just once. The sample taken for sequencing was peripheral blood. The receptors come from a man younger than 40 with COVID-19, enrolled during active disease.

The table lists this clone with a count of one. The chain carries TRBV4-1 and TRBJ2-2; TRBD1 matches at 9 bases. Per the germline V gene, CDR1 is MGHRA and CDR2 is YSYEKL. The CDR3 loop spans 17 amino acids. V lost 2 bases, J lost 6 bases, and 10 bases stayed unmatched. The CDR3 DNA follows: TGCGCCAGCAGCCAAACCGGGACAGGGAGTATGGCCGGGGAGCTGTTTTTT. This translates into CASSQTGTGSMAGELFF.

The gene calls are TRBV9 and TRBJ2-2; 8 nucleotides line up with TRBD2. The CDR3 is made up of 14 amino acids. V was clipped by 5 bases and J by 7 bases; unmatched bases: 7. Germline V gives CDR1 SGDLS, CDR2 YYNGEE. The CDR3 region has the DNA TGTGCCAGCAGTCCTAGCGGGTTTGACGGGGAGCTGTTTTTT. Protein: CASSPSGFDGELFF.

This chain connects TRBV7-9 to TRBJ2-7; TRBD2 might be the D (5 bases). The CDR3 is 13 amino acids. Trimming left V 4 bases short and J 1 base short, with 8 bases between. Germline V CDR1 and CDR2: SEHNR, FQNEAQ (reference sequence). CDR3 loop: CASSYDYSYEQYF. CDR3 nucleotide sequence: TGTGCCAGCAGCTACGACTATTCCTACGAGCAGTACTTC.

This clone occurred a few times. This chain uses TRBV7-8 with TRBJ1-2; perhaps TRBD1 as D (6 bases). CDR1 is SGHVS, CDR2 FQNEAQ, per germline. The CDR3 runs 16 residues. Between the trimmed V and J ends, which lost 0 bases and 1 base, there was a span of 12 bases. CDR3 DNA: TGTGCCAGCAGCTTAGCAGGCGACAGGTATAACTATGGCTACACCTTC. It is translated as CASSLAGDRYNYGYTF.

The chain links TRBV5-6 to TRBJ1-1; D may be TRBD1 (6 bases). V was pared by 0 bases and J by 6 bases, with 15 bases between. Per germline, CDR1 SGHDT and CDR2 YYEEEE. CDR3 length: 15 residues. The CDR3 spells CASSLDTGGEAEAFF. The CDR3 DNA is TGTGCCAGCAGCTTGGATACGGGGGGCGAGGCTGAAGCTTTCTTT.

This clone was seen a few times. This chain connects TRBV6-5 to TRBJ2-3, with 7 nucleotides matching TRBD1. Germline CDR1 is MNHEY and CDR2 is SVGAGI. This CDR3 spans 13 amino acids. V trimming: 2 bases; J trimming: 6 bases; junction bases outside the gene matches: 2. The CDR3 nucleotides are TGTGCCAGCAGTTACAGGGGGCGGGATACGCAGTATTTT. This codes for CASSYRGRDTQYF.

This sequence joins TRBV7-9 and TRBJ1-2, with 9 bases that match TRBD1. This CDR3 spans 14 amino acids. The J segment lost 6 bases and the V segment lost 5 bases, leaving 7 bases of the junction unmatched. The V gene's germline CDR1 is SEHNR and CDR2 FQNEAQ (reference sequence). The CDR3 sequence: CASSMVQGADGYTF. CDR3 nucleotide sequence: TGTGCCAGCAGCATGGTACAGGGGGCGGATGGCTACACCTTC. Based on the CDR3 plus reference TRBV7-9 and TRBJ1-2, the full variable domain is DTGVSQNPRHKITKRGQNVTFRCDPISEHNRLYWYRQTLGQGPEFLTYFQNEAQLEKSRLLSDRFSAERPKGSFSTLEIQRTEQGDSAMYLCASSMVQGADGYTFGSGTRLTVV.

The rearrangement links TRBV12-5 to TRBJ2-7, with D possibly being TRBD2 (6 bases). The germline gives CDR1 LGHNT, CDR2 FRNRAP. Trimming removed 6 bases at V and 6 bases at J, with 24 bases between. This CDR3 has 16 amino acids. The CDR3 coding sequence is TGTGCTAGTGGGGGGAGTTCCGGCCCCACCGGGAGCGAGCAGTACTTC. Residues: CASGGSSGPTGSEQYF.

The chain employs TRBV18 and TRBJ2-3; D possibly corresponds to TRBD1 (6 bases). The CDR3 covers 15 residues. Germline CDR1 reads KGHSH; CDR2 reads LQKENI. V lost 3 bases to trimming and J lost 7 bases, with 17 bases between them. Here the CDR3 reads CASSPRTEGINTQYF. CDR3 nucleotide sequence: TGTGCCAGCTCACCTCGGACAGAGGGGATTAATACGCAGTATTTT.

The chain has TRBV7-9 and TRBJ2-7; 8 bases are a match to TRBD2. CDR3 length: 16 amino acids. V lost 3 bases, J lost 4 bases, and 11 bases stayed unmatched. Looked up from germline, CDR1 is SEHNR and CDR2 is FQNEAQ (reference sequence). In DNA, the CDR3 is TGTGCCAGCAGCTTCTCACCCGGGCGGGGGGTATACGAGCAGTACTTC. This gives the protein CASSFSPGRGVYEQYF.

The chain joins TRBV27 to TRBJ2-7, with TRBD2 matching over 7 bases. There are 17 residues in the CDR3. Trimming at V came to 0 bases and at J to 4 bases, leaving 12 bases not matched to a gene. Germline V CDR1 and CDR2: MNHEY, SMNVEV (reference sequence). This CDR3 is CASSLSPPWGGIYEQYF. The CDR3, as DNA: TGTGCCAGCAGTTTATCGCCCCCATGGGGGGGAATATACGAGCAGTACTTC.

The chain is built from TRBV6-5 and TRBJ2-7; possibly TRBD1 for D (6 bases). Trimming left V 0 bases short and J 4 bases short, with 16 bases between. The CDR3 is 16 residues long. CDR1 is MNHEY, CDR2 SVGAGI, per germline. The CDR3 DNA reads TGTGCCAGCAGTTACTCGCTCGGGACAACTCAATACGAGCAGTACTTC. Translation: CASSYSLGTTQYEQYF.

The V and J genes are TRBV5-5 and TRBJ1-5, with 10 bases fitting TRBD1. The CDR3 runs 16 residues. The V segment lost 4 bases and the J segment 6 bases; nucleotides outside the gene matches: 10. The germline gives CDR1 SGHKS, CDR2 YYEKEE (reference sequence). The CDR3 sequence is CASSPAGTGDIQPQHF. DNA of the CDR3: TGTGCCAGCAGCCCTGCCGGGACAGGGGATATTCAGCCCCAGCATTTT.

The chain couples TRBV6-2 or TRBV6-3 to TRBJ2-1; D gene uncertain. V lost 2 bases and J 10 bases, leaving 6 bases between the germline ends. The CDR3 consists of 11 residues. The germline CDR1 and CDR2 sequences are MNHEY and SVGEGT. The CDR3 DNA is TGTGCCAGCAGTTACGTGGAGGAGCAGTTCTTC. Amino acid sequence: CASSYVEEQFF.

The J gene is TRBJ2-7, the V gene TRBV5-1, with 9 bases matching TRBD2. Germline loops: CDR1 SGHRS, CDR2 YFSETQ. The CDR3 loop spans 14 amino acids. With V trimmed by 4 bases and J by 5 bases, 7 bases remained unmatched. The CDR3 region has the DNA TGCGCCAGCAGCCCATATAGCGGGAGAAACGAGCAGTACTTC. This gives the protein CASSPYSGRNEQYF.

J is TRBJ2-1 and V is TRBV7-2; 8 bases agree with TRBD2. The CDR3 consists of 15 residues. V lost 5 bases and J lost 7; bases outside the gene matches: 10. The germline V gene encodes CDR1 SGHTA and CDR2 FQGNSA. CDR3 region: CASSPPGTSVNEQFF. CDR3 nucleotides: TGTGCCAGCAGCCCCCCCGGGACTAGTGTAAATGAGCAGTTCTTC.

The rearrangement links TRBV28 to TRBJ2-3, with TRBD1 matching 8 bases. V was pared by 4 bases and J by 3 bases, with 9 bases of the junction left unmatched. There are 16 residues in the CDR3. CDR1 is MDHEN and CDR2 is SYDVKM in the germline V gene. The CDR3 bases are TGTGCCAGCAGTTCTTACAGGGGGTCGTCTACAGATACGCAGTATTTT. This sequence encodes CASSSYRGSSTDTQYF.

This chain connects TRBV30 to TRBJ2-5; D is perhaps TRBD2 (6 bases). CDR3 size: 14 residues. Trimming removed 2 bases at V and 4 bases at J, with 14 bases between. Germline V lookup: CDR1 GTSNPN, CDR2 SVGIG (reference sequence). Written as DNA, the CDR3 is TGTGCCTGGAGTACCCCCATGGGGGGAGAGACCCAGTACTTC. Translation: CAWSTPMGGETQYF.

The chain recombines TRBV7-8 with TRBJ2-7, with D possibly matching TRBD2 (6 bases). V shed 2 bases and J shed 3 bases, with 20 bases lying between them. CDR3 length equals 17 residues. Per the germline V gene, CDR1 is SGHVS and CDR2 is FQNEAQ. The DNA of the CDR3 is TGTGCCAGCAGCTTACTCCCCGGGGGTCAAGTCGTCTACGAGCAGTACTTC. Its translation: CASSLLPGGQVVYEQYF.

This chain links TRBV30 with TRBJ2-6; D unresolved. This CDR3 spans 15 amino acids. Germline loops: CDR1 GTSNPN, CDR2 SVGIG (reference sequence). V shed 2 bases and J shed 1 base, with 9 bases lying between them. The CDR3 is CAWSTPRSGANVLTF. The CDR3 DNA is TGTGCCTGGAGTACACCCAGATCTGGGGCCAACGTCCTGACTTTC. Complete variable domain (other parts from reference TRBV30 and TRBJ2-6): SQTIHQWPATLVQPVGSPLSLECTVEGTSNPNLYWYRQAAGRGLQLLFYSVGIGQISSEVPQNLSASRPQDRQFILSSKKLLLSDSGFYLCAWSTPRSGANVLTFGAGSRLTVL.

V usage is TRBV29-1 and J usage is TRBJ2-3, with D possibly being TRBD2 (5 bases). The CDR3 is 14 residues long. The germline V and J ends were trimmed by 6 bases and 0 bases, with 13 bases remaining between them. From germline, CDR1 is SQVTM and CDR2 ANQGSEA. DNA for the CDR3: TGCAGCGTGGCTAGCTTATCTAGCACAGATACGCAGTATTTT. This translates into CSVASLSSTDTQYF.

V gene TRBV3-1 (or the pseudogene TRBV3-2) combines with J gene TRBJ1-2; the D gene is possibly TRBD1 (5 bases). The V end was cut by 1 base, the J end by 8 bases, with 17 bases between. CDR1 is LGHDT and CDR2 is YNNKEL in the germline V gene (reference sequence). This CDR3 comprises 15 residues. The CDR3 region is CASSQAGGGLRGYTF. CDR3 nucleotide sequence: TGTGCCAGCAGCCAAGCGGGGGGAGGGCTGAGAGGCTACACCTTC.

The chain employs TRBV6-6 and TRBJ2-7; 9 positions match TRBD1. V was clipped by 5 bases and J by 4 bases; unmatched bases: 12. CDR1 MNHNY and CDR2 SVGAGI come from the germline V gene (reference sequence). The length of the CDR3 is 16 residues. CDR3 residues: CASSNDLPDRGYEQYF. CDR3 DNA sequence: TGTGCCAGCAGTAATGACCTCCCGGACAGGGGTTACGAGCAGTACTTC.

The CDR3 reads CASSVRGVGLAGVKNTDTQYF. In DNA, the CDR3 is TGTGCCAGCAGCGTCAGGGGAGTCGGTCTAGCGGGGGTCAAGAACACAGATACGCAGTATTTT. This sequence joins TRBV9 and TRBJ2-3; 10 bases match TRBD2. V lost 2 bases and J lost 2; bases outside the gene matches: 20. The CDR3 length is 21 residues. Germline lookup yields CDR1 SGDLS and CDR2 YYNGEE.

This clone was detected many times. The CDR3 region is CASSPSSSMGYGYTF. In DNA form, the CDR3 reads TGCGCCAGCAGCCCCTCTAGTAGCATGGGCTATGGCTACACCTTC. The chain uses TRBV5-1 and TRBJ1-2; D gene uncertain. V was clipped by 4 bases and J by 4 bases, with 17 bases between them. The CDR3 loop spans 15 amino acids. The germline CDR1 and CDR2 sequences are SGHRS and YFSETQ.

V usage is TRBV28 and J usage is TRBJ2-7; D gene unclear. Trimming cost V 3 bases and J 2 bases, with 14 bases left between them. The length of the CDR3 is 15 residues. The germline V gene has CDR1 MDHEN and CDR2 SYDVKM. The DNA for the CDR3 is TGTGCCAGCAGTTTCCGCCCGGGTACGACCTACGAGCAGTACTTC. As protein: CASSFRPGTTYEQYF.

The chain recombines TRBV5-1 with TRBJ2-1, with unresolved D. The CDR3 is made up of 14 amino acids. V was shortened by 4 bases and J by 4 bases, with 12 bases between the two germline ends. Germline-derived CDR1 and CDR2 are SGHRS and YFSETQ. CDR3 bases: TGCGCCAGCAGCCCTAGACTTCAGTACAATGAGCAGTTCTTC. Residues: CASSPRLQYNEQFF.

This clone showed up just once. The V gene is TRBV23-1, the J gene TRBJ1-6, with D unresolved. TRBV23-1 is given ORF status, its function remaining uncertain. V lost 7 bases and J 10 bases, leaving 23 bases between the germline ends. This CDR3 has 16 amino acids. The CDR3 spells CASTHCGPKKKSPLHF. DNA of the CDR3: TGCGCCAGCACCCATTGCGGGCCTAAAAAAAAATCACCCCTCCACTTT.

The genes are TRBV14 and TRBJ2-1; D uncertain. V gave up 4 bases and J gave up 1 base, with 5 bases separating them. The CDR3 spans 13 residues. Germline assignment: CDR1 SGHDN and CDR2 FVKESK. CDR3 loop: CASSLNSYNEQFF. CDR3 DNA: TGTGCCAGCAGCCTAAATTCCTACAATGAGCAGTTCTTC.

CDR3 region: CASSPRGHNNEQFF. Here the CDR3 DNA reads TGTGCCAGCAGCCCCCGAGGACACAACAATGAGCAGTTCTTC. The J gene is TRBJ2-1, the V gene TRBV11-1, with D possibly TRBD1 on 5 matching bases. The germline gives CDR1 SGHAT, CDR2 FQDESV (reference sequence). This CDR3 contains 14 residues. Trimming removed 5 bases at V and 5 bases at J, with 13 bases between.